This T cell receptor beta chain was captured in a study of T cells in Graves' hyperthyroidism and ophthalmopathy. The PBMCs were taken from around 9 ml of fresh peripheral blood. Amplification targeted TCR beta CDR3 regions from RNA transcripts. First-round RT-PCR of the TCR CDR3 relied on the HTBI primer set. TCRdb re-derived calls from the multiplex PCR reads in MiXCR, one entry per CDR3 protein. The sample consists of 95,000 to 110,000 distinct CDR3 sequences, around 50% of them appearing once. CDR3 size: 16 residues. With 0 bases removed from V and 4 bases from J, the gap between germline ends came to 12 bases. Germline assignment: CDR1 KGHDR and CDR2 SFDVKD. Whole-study results and caveats: Most thyroid clonotypes expanded above 0.001 were also detected in blood. A 13 V-J signature model discriminated ophthalmopathy versus stable hyperthyroidism. Model-based prediction identified ophthalmopathy a median 6.5 months prior to its onset.

Details on this clonotype: Its antigen is undetermined.

The sample comprised blood. This chain links TRBV24-1 with TRBJ2-1, with a weak D call TRBD2 (6 bases). The sequence came from a man between 35 and 55 years old with Graves' hyperthyroidism. The CDR3: CATSDLGAGPYNEQFF. CDR3 DNA sequence: TGTGCCACCAGTGATTTGGGGGCGGGGCCGTACAATGAGCAGTTCTTC.